This T cell receptor beta chain is drawn from a study of T cell responses to AZD1222 COVID-19 vaccine. Germline-derived CDR1 and CDR2 are ENHRY and SYGVKD. V lost 0 bases and J lost 6, with 4 bases in between. The CDR3 is made up of 12 amino acids. Sequenced by immunoSEQ multiplex PCR; TCRdb stores in-frame clones only, minus some. The sample lists some 79,000 clones; over 70% were seen once. Details on this clone: The antigen is undetermined.

Study results and limitations: CD4 TCRs covered the whole spike, strongest at regions 160-218 and 743-854. Receipt of two AZD1222 doses was followed by a rise in Spike-specific TCR breadth and depth.

The sample was peripheral blood, taken 28 days after the second AZD1222 dose. This clonotype was sampled from an adult who received the AZD1222 COVID-19 vaccine. This chain links TRBV10-3 with TRBJ2-3; D is ambiguous. The CDR3 DNA sequence: TGTGCCATCAGTGAGTCGAGGGATACGCAGTATTTT. It codes for CAISESRDTQYF.